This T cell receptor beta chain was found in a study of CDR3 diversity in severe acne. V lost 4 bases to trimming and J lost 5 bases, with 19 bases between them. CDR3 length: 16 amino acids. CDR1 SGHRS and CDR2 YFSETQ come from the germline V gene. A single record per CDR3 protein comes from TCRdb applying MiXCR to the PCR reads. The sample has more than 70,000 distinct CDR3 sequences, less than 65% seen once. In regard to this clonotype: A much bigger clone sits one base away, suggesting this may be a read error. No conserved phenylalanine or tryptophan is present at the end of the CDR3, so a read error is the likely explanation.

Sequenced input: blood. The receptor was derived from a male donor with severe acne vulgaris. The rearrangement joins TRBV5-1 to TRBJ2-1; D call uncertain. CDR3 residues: CASSREQTSRDNEQFL. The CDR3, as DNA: TGCGCCAGCAGCAGAGAACAAACTTCTAGGGACAATGAGCAGTTCCTC.